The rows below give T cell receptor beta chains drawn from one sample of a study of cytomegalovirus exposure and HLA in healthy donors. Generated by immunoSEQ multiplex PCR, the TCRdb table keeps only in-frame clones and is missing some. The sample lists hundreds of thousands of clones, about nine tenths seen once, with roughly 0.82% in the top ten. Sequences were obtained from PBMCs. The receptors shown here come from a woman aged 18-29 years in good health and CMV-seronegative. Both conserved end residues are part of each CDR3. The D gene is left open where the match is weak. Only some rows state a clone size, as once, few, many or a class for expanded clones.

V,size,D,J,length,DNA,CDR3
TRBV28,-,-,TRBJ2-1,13,TGTGCCAGCAGTTTGGTAGTGTACAATGAGCAGTTCTTC,CASSLVVYNEQFF
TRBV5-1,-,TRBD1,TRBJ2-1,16,TGCGCCAGCAGCTTGGGAGGGACAGGGGTCTACAATGAGCAGTTCTTC,CASSLGGTGVYNEQFF
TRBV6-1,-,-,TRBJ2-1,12,TGTGCCAGCAGTGGCGGTTGGCATGAGCAGTTCTTC,CASSGGWHEQFF
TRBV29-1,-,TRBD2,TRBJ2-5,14,TGCAGCGTTGACTGGAGCGGGGTTGGTGGGGCCCAGTACTTC,CSVDWSGVGGAQYF
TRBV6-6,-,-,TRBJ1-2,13,TGTGCCAGCAGTTACAGAGAGAACTATGGCTACACCTTC,CASSYRENYGYTF
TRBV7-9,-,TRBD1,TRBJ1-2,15,TGTGCCAGCAGCTTGGGGACAGGGCTAAACTATGGCTACACCTTC,CASSLGTGLNYGYTF
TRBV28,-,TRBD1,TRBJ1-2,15,TGTGCCAGCAGTTTCCCTATCCGGGACAGGGTAGGCTACACCTTC,CASSFPIRDRVGYTF
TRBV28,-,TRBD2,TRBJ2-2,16,TGTGCCAGCAGATGGCTAGCGGGGGGTGACACCGGGGAGCTGTTTTTT,CASRWLAGGDTGELFF
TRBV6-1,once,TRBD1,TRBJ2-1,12,TGTGCCAGCAACAGGGGCTACAATGAGCAGTTCTTC,CASNRGYNEQFF
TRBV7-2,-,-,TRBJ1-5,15,TGTGCCAGCAGCTTAGAGGGGGGGATCAATCAGCCCCAGCATTTT,CASSLEGGINQPQHF
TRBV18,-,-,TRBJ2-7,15,TGTGCCAGCTCAATACGTTCAGGGCCCAACTACGAGCAGTACTTC,CASSIRSGPNYEQYF
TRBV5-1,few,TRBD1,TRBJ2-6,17,TGCGCCAGCAGCTTTGGGGACAGGGGCTCTGGGGCCAACGTCCTGACTTTC,CASSFGDRGSGANVLTF
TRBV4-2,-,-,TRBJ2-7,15,TGTGCCAGCAGCCAAGATCTCCCGAGCTCCTACGAGCAGTACTTC,CASSQDLPSSYEQYF
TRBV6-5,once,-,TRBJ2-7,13,TGTGCCAGCAGACGAGCCCAGGGGAGCGAGCAGTACTTC,CASRRAQGSEQYF
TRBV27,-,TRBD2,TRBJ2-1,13,TGTGCCAGCAGCCTTGGACTAGCGGGAGAGCAGTTCTTC,CASSLGLAGEQFF
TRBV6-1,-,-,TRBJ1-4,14,TGTGCCAGCAAGAGGGGACTGGGTAATGAAAAACTGTTTTTT,CASKRGLGNEKLFF
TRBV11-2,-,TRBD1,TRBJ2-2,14,TGTGCCAGCAGCGCTGGGACAGGGAACGGGGAGCTGTTTTTT,CASSAGTGNGELFF
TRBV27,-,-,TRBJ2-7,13,TGTGCCAGCAGACGCAAGAGCTCCTACGAGCAGTACTTC,CASRRKSSYEQYF
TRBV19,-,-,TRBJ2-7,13,TGTGCCAGTAGTGGGGGACACTCCTACGAGCAGTACTTC,CASSGGHSYEQYF
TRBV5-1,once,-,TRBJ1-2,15,TGCGCCAGCAGCTTGGACGGGGGGCCTAACTATGGCTACACCTTC,CASSLDGGPNYGYTF
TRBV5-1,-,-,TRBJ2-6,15,TGCGCCAGCAGCTCGGGGAACTCTGGGGCCAACGTCCTGACTTTC,CASSSGNSGANVLTF
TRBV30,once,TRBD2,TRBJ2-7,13,TGTGCCTGGAGGACTAGCGGAGGCTACGAGCAGTACTTC,CAWRTSGGYEQYF
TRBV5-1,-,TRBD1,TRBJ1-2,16,TGCGCCAGCAGCCCGGGACAGGGAAATAGAAACTATGGCTACACCTTC,CASSPGQGNRNYGYTF
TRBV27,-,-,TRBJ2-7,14,TGTGCCAGCAGTCTCGGACAGCATTGGTCCGAGCAGTACTTC,CASSLGQHWSEQYF
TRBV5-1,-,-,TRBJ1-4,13,TGCGCCAGCAGCTGGGGGCCGGGGGAAAAACTGTTTTTT,CASSWGPGEKLFF
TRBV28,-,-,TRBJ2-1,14,TGTGCCAGCAGTTCCTATATGCTGGACAATGAGCAGTTCTTC,CASSSYMLDNEQFF
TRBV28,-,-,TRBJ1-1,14,TGTGCCAGCAGCCTAACAGCCCTGAACACTGAAGCTTTCTTT,CASSLTALNTEAFF
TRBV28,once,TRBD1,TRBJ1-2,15,TGTGCCAGCAGTATTAGTCACAGGGGGCGGCGAGGCTACACCTTC,CASSISHRGRRGYTF
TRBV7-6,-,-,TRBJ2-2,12,TGTGCCACCGCGGGGAACACCGGGGAGCTGTTTTTT,CATAGNTGELFF
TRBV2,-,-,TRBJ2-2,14,TGTGCCGGGTCGACTAGGCCGAACACCGGGGAGCTGTTTTTT,CAGSTRPNTGELFF
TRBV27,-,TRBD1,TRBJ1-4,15,TGTGCCAGCAGTGCGGAGGGGGCTCCTAATGAAAAACTGTTTTTT,CASSAEGAPNEKLFF
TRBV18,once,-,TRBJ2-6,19,TGTGCCAGCTCACAGCGGCAGTTTCAACACGCCTCTGGGGCCAACGTCCTGACTTTC,CASSQRQFQHASGANVLTF
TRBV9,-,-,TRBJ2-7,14,TGTGCCAGGGGTACAGGGCGGTTCTCCTACGAGCAGTACTTC,CARGTGRFSYEQYF
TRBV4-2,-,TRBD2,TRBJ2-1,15,TGTGCCAGCAGCCAAGATAAGGGACTATACAATGAGCAGTTCTTC,CASSQDKGLYNEQFF
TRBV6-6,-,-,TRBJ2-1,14,TGTGCCAGCAGTCAATGGACTGATTACAATGAGCAGTTCTTC,CASSQWTDYNEQFF
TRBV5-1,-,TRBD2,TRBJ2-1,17,TGCGCCAGCAGCTTGGTTTCACTAGCGGGAGTCTACAATGAGCAGTTCTTC,CASSLVSLAGVYNEQFF
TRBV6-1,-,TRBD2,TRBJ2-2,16,TGTGCCAGCAGTGGAGGACTAGCGGGAGGTACCGGGGAGCTGTTTTTT,CASSGGLAGGTGELFF
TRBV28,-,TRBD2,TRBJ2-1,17,TGTGCCAGCAGTCTCCTCCCGGGACTAGCGGGCTACAATGAGCAGTTCTTC,CASSLLPGLAGYNEQFF
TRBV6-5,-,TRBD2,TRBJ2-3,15,TGTGCCAGCAGTTCCTGGACTAGCGGCACAGATACGCAGTATTTT,CASSSWTSGTDTQYF
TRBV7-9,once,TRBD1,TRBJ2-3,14,TGTGCCAGCAGCCGACAGGGGAGCACAGATACGCAGTATTTT,CASSRQGSTDTQYF
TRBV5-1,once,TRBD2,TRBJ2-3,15,TGCGCCAGCAGTAATACGGGGAGGGAGGGCGATACGCAGTATTTT,CASSNTGREGDTQYF
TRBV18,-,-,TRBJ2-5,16,TGTGCCAGCTCACCCTCAGGGGCAGACGTGATTGGGACCCAGTACTTC,CASSPSGADVIGTQYF
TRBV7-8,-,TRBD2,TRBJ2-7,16,TGTGCCAGCAGCCGCACGGGGGGGAGCGGAGTGGGCGAGCAGTACTTC,CASSRTGGSGVGEQYF
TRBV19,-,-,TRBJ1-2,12,TGTGCCAGCCATGATCGGGTCTATGGCTACACCTTC,CASHDRVYGYTF
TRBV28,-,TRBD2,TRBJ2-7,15,TGTGCCAGCAGTTCGGGGGGGACAACACCCTACGAGCAGTACTTC,CASSSGGTTPYEQYF
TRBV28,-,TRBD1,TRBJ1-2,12,TGTGCCAGCACCACAGGGGGAGGAGGCTACACCTTC,CASTTGGGGYTF